The rows below give T cell receptor beta chains drawn from one sample of a study of T cells after yellow fever vaccination. TCRdb re-called the 5' RACE reads through MiXCR, storing one row per CDR3 protein. The sample lists hundreds of thousands of distinct CDR3 sequences; around 4% were seen once. The sample here was PBMCs, taken on the day of the yellow fever booster vaccination. These receptors all come from a man aged 18 to 30 who received the YFV17D yellow fever vaccine. The CDR3 runs from the conserved cysteine through the conserved F or W. Each record gives: V gene, J gene, clone size, D gene, CDR3 protein. D genes are given only for firm matches. Rows give clone size only sometimes, using once, few, many, or a class for an expanded clone.

V gene: TRBV27; J gene: TRBJ2-3; clone size: few; D gene: NA; CDR3 protein: CASSFSRTTDTQYF
V gene: TRBV7-2; J gene: TRBJ1-2; clone size: few; D gene: TRBD1; CDR3 protein: CASSIQGRANYGYTF
V gene: TRBV5-1; J gene: TRBJ2-7; clone size: many; D gene: NA; CDR3 protein: CASSVQGLREQYF
V gene: TRBV2; J gene: TRBJ1-2; clone size: NA; D gene: NA; CDR3 protein: CASSEKDRRGPANYGYTF
V gene: TRBV20-1; J gene: TRBJ1-5; clone size: NA; D gene: NA; CDR3 protein: CSATGVLDQPQHF
V gene: TRBV20-1; J gene: TRBJ1-6; clone size: many; D gene: TRBD1; CDR3 protein: CSAFSRQGMSWSPLHF
V gene: TRBV5-6; J gene: TRBJ1-2; clone size: many; D gene: TRBD1; CDR3 protein: CASSLTGFPYGYTF
V gene: TRBV29-1; J gene: TRBJ2-5; clone size: NA; D gene: NA; CDR3 protein: CSVKGQNPQETQYF
V gene: TRBV20-1; J gene: TRBJ2-6; clone size: many; D gene: TRBD1; CDR3 protein: CSARTGAGANVLTF
V gene: TRBV20-1; J gene: TRBJ1-6; clone size: few; D gene: TRBD1; CDR3 protein: CSARTGGYSPLHF
V gene: TRBV25-1; J gene: TRBJ1-1; clone size: many; D gene: NA; CDR3 protein: CASSDRGSEAFF
V gene: TRBV5-6; J gene: TRBJ2-1; clone size: many; D gene: NA; CDR3 protein: CASSPRGDEQFF
V gene: TRBV7-2; J gene: TRBJ2-3; clone size: few; D gene: TRBD2; CDR3 protein: CASSSSGTNTQYF
V gene: TRBV4-1; J gene: TRBJ1-2; clone size: NA; D gene: NA; CDR3 protein: CASSQEGSGNYGYTF
V gene: TRBV27; J gene: TRBJ1-6; clone size: few; D gene: NA; CDR3 protein: CASSPWADSPLHF
V gene: TRBV19; J gene: TRBJ2-7; clone size: few; D gene: NA; CDR3 protein: CASSIQDTSYEQYF
V gene: TRBV4-3; J gene: TRBJ2-7; clone size: many; D gene: NA; CDR3 protein: CASSQDRGVPSYEQYF
V gene: TRBV29-1; J gene: TRBJ1-1; clone size: many; D gene: NA; CDR3 protein: CSAPGRFKDGEAFF
V gene: TRBV7-9; J gene: TRBJ1-2; clone size: NA; D gene: TRBD1; CDR3 protein: CASSSFFGTGLDGYTF
V gene: TRBV29-1; J gene: TRBJ2-3; clone size: NA; D gene: NA; CDR3 protein: CSVEVSTDTQYF
V gene: TRBV12-3/TRBV12-4; J gene: TRBJ2-7; clone size: many; D gene: TRBD2; CDR3 protein: CASSLLAGGLYF
V gene: TRBV5-6; J gene: TRBJ2-5; clone size: many; D gene: TRBD2; CDR3 protein: CASSLERGLPQETQYF
V gene: TRBV12-3/TRBV12-4; J gene: TRBJ2-1; clone size: NA; D gene: NA; CDR3 protein: CASRKVNEQFF
V gene: TRBV19; J gene: TRBJ1-3; clone size: NA; D gene: NA; CDR3 protein: CASMRNRYSGNTIYF
V gene: TRBV5-1; J gene: TRBJ1-1; clone size: many; D gene: NA; CDR3 protein: CASSQGTGATEAFF
V gene: TRBV7-2; J gene: TRBJ2-7; clone size: many; D gene: TRBD2; CDR3 protein: CASSLEGTSGGYEQYF
V gene: TRBV5-1; J gene: TRBJ2-7; clone size: many; D gene: NA; CDR3 protein: CASSLGERPYEQYF
V gene: TRBV5-1; J gene: TRBJ1-4; clone size: many; D gene: NA; CDR3 protein: CASSLQASNEKLFF
V gene: TRBV5-1; J gene: TRBJ1-6; clone size: many; D gene: NA; CDR3 protein: CASSLGASYNSPLHF
V gene: TRBV5-1; J gene: TRBJ1-2; clone size: many; D gene: TRBD1; CDR3 protein: CASSLVTGGRNYGYTF
V gene: TRBV20-1; J gene: TRBJ2-3; clone size: NA; D gene: NA; CDR3 protein: CSARDPAKGTDTQYF
V gene: TRBV24-1; J gene: TRBJ2-1; clone size: few; D gene: TRBD1; CDR3 protein: CATSEMTGVNEQFF
V gene: TRBV5-1; J gene: TRBJ2-5; clone size: many; D gene: NA; CDR3 protein: CASSPYRGNPETQYF
V gene: TRBV28; J gene: TRBJ2-6; clone size: NA; D gene: NA; CDR3 protein: CASSLPIGAGANVLTF
V gene: TRBV7-9; J gene: TRBJ2-5; clone size: many; D gene: TRBD2; CDR3 protein: CASSPQPWTSGGQETQYF
V gene: TRBV4-3; J gene: TRBJ1-1; clone size: NA; D gene: NA; CDR3 protein: CASSQDWGDTEAFF
V gene: TRBV4-2; J gene: TRBJ2-3; clone size: many; D gene: TRBD2; CDR3 protein: CASSRNFVAGGGDTQYF
V gene: TRBV23-1; J gene: TRBJ2-7; clone size: few; D gene: TRBD1; CDR3 protein: CASRWDRGDNYEQYF
V gene: TRBV28; J gene: TRBJ2-4; clone size: many; D gene: TRBD2; CDR3 protein: CASSGGGAGYIQYF
V gene: TRBV18; J gene: TRBJ2-1; clone size: many; D gene: TRBD2; CDR3 protein: CASSPEGLGQFF
V gene: TRBV18; J gene: TRBJ1-1; clone size: many; D gene: NA; CDR3 protein: CASSPRTEGAFF
V gene: TRBV6-2/TRBV6-3; J gene: TRBJ1-1; clone size: many; D gene: NA; CDR3 protein: CASSYGYTEAFF
V gene: TRBV6-5; J gene: TRBJ1-1; clone size: few; D gene: NA; CDR3 protein: CASSYGLGNTEAFF
V gene: TRBV7-2; J gene: TRBJ2-1; clone size: many; D gene: TRBD2; CDR3 protein: CASSPTSVPYNEQFF
V gene: TRBV20-1; J gene: TRBJ1-4; clone size: few; D gene: NA; CDR3 protein: CSARDRYWEKLFF
V gene: TRBV4-3; J gene: TRBJ2-7; clone size: many; D gene: TRBD2; CDR3 protein: CASSQLGGAGTYEQYF
V gene: TRBV12-3/TRBV12-4; J gene: TRBJ2-7; clone size: many; D gene: NA; CDR3 protein: CASSLWSSSYEQYF
V gene: TRBV7-3; J gene: TRBJ1-1; clone size: few; D gene: NA; CDR3 protein: CASSLTPMMGKWAFF
V gene: TRBV4-3; J gene: TRBJ1-4; clone size: few; D gene: NA; CDR3 protein: CASSQNSRAIGEKLFF
V gene: TRBV27; J gene: TRBJ2-3; clone size: many; D gene: NA; CDR3 protein: CASSFHSSTDTQYF
V gene: TRBV4-3; J gene: TRBJ2-4; clone size: few; D gene: TRBD1; CDR3 protein: CASSHYTGGRNIQYF
V gene: TRBV20-1; J gene: TRBJ1-3; clone size: few; D gene: TRBD1; CDR3 protein: CSAPDRLSSGNTIYF
V gene: TRBV19; J gene: TRBJ1-2; clone size: few; D gene: TRBD1; CDR3 protein: CASSVDRGSNGYTF
V gene: TRBV7-2; J gene: TRBJ2-5; clone size: few; D gene: TRBD2; CDR3 protein: CASSGRTSRGETQYF
V gene: TRBV7-2; J gene: TRBJ2-3; clone size: NA; D gene: TRBD2; CDR3 protein: CASSFRLAGVATDTQYF